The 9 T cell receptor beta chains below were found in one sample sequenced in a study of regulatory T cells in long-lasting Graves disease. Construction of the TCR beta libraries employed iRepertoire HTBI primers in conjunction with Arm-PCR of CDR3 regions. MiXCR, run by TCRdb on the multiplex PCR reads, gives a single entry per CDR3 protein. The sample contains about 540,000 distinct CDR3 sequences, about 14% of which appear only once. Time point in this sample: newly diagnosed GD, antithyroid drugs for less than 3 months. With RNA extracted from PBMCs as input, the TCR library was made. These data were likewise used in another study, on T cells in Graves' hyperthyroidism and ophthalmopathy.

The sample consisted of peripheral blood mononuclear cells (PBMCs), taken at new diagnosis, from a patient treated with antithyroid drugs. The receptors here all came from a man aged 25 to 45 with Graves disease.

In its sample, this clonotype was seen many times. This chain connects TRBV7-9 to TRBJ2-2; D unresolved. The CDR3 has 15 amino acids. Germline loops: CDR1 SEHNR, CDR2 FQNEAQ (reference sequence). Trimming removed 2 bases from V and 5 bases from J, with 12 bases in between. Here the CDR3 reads CASSLSSFSTGELFF. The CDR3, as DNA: TGTGCCAGCAGCTTAAGTTCCTTTTCGACCGGGGAGCTGTTTTTT.

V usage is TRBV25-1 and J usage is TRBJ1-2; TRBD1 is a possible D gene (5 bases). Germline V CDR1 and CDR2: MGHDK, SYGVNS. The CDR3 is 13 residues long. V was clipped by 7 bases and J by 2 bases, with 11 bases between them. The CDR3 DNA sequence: TGTGCCAGCACCGGGGCTCACAACTATGGCTACACCTTC. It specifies CASTGAHNYGYTF.

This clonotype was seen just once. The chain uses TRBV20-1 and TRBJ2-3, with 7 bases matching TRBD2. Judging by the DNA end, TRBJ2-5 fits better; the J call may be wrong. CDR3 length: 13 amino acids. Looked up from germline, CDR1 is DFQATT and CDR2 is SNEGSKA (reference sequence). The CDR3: CSASIPGGSGQYF. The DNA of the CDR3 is TGCAGTGCTAGTATTCCAGGCGGGAGTGGCCAGTACTTC.

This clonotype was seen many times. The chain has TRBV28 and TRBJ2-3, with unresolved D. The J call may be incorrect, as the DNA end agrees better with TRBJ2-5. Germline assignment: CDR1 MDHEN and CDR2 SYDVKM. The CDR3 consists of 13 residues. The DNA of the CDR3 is TGTGCCAGCAGACTGGAACTGTTAAAGACCCAGTACTTC. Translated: CASRLELLKTQYF.

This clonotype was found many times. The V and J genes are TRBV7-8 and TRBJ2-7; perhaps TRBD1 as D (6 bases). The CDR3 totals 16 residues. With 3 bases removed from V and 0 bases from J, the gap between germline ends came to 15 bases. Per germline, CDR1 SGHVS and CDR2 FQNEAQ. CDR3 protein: CASSFLQGYSSYEQYF. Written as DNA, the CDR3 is TGTGCCAGCAGCTTTTTACAGGGCTACAGCTCCTACGAGCAGTACTTC.

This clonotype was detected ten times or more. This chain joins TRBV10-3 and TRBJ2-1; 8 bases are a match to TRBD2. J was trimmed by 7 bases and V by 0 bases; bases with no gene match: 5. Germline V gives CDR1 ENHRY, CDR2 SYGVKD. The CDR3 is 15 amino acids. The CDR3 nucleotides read TGTGCCATCAGTGAGTCGCCGGGAGGGCCTAATGAGCAGTTCTTC. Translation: CAISESPGGPNEQFF.

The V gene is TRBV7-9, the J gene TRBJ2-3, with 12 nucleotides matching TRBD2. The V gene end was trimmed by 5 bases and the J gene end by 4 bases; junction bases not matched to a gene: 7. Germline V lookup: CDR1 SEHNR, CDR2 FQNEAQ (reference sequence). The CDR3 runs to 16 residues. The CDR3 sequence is CASSVSSGRAADTQYF. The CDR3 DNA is TGTGCCAGCAGCGTATCTAGCGGGAGGGCCGCAGATACGCAGTATTTT.

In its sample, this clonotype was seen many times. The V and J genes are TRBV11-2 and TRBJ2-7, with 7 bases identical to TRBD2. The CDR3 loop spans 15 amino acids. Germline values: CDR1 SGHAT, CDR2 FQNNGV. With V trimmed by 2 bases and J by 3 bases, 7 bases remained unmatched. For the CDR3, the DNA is TGTGCCAGCAGCTTATTTGTCGGACTAGGCTACGAGCAGTACTTC. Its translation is CASSLFVGLGYEQYF. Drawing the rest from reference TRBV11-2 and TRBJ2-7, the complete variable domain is EAGVAQSPRYKIIEKRQSVAFWCNPISGHATLYWYQQILGQGPKLLIQFQNNGVVDDSQLPKDRFSAERLKGVDSTLKIQPAKLEDSAVYLCASSLFVGLGYEQYFGPGTRLTVT.

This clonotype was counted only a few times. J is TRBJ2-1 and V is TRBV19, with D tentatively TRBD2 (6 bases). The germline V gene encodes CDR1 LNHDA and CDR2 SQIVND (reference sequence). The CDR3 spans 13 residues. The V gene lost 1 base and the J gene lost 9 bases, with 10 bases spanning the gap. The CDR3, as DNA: TGTGCCAGTAGTATAGGGAGGGCCTCTGAGCAGTTCTTC. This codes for CASSIGRASEQFF.